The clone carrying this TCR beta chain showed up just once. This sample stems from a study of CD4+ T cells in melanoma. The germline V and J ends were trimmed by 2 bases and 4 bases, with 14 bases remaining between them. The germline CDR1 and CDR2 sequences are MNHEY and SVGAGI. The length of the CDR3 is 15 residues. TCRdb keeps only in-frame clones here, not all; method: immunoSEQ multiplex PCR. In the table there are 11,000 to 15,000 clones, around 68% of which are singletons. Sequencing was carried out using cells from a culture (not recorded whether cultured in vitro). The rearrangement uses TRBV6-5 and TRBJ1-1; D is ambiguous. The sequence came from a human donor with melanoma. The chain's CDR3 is CASSYGVMRATEAFF. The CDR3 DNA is TGTGCCAGCAGTTACGGCGTTATGAGGGCCACTGAAGCTTTCTTT.